The 13 T cell receptor beta chains in this list originate from one sample, sequenced in a study of blood T cell repertoires in COVID-19. Sequencing used immunoSEQ multiplex PCR; TCRdb keeps in-frame clones, though not all of them. Found here are about 360,000 clones, around 86% of them singletons; the top ten hold 3%. The specimen sequenced was peripheral blood. Source of these receptors: a human donor in a cohort sampled during active COVID-19.

The genes are TRBV25-1 and TRBJ2-1, with TRBD2 identical over 9 bases. This CDR3 contains 13 residues. Trimming cost V 6 bases and J 9 bases; bases outside gene matches: 6. Germline V gives CDR1 MGHDK, CDR2 SYGVNS. CDR3 sequence: CASSVLSGGEQFF. For the CDR3, the DNA is TGTGCCAGCAGCGTTCTTAGCGGGGGTGAGCAGTTCTTC.

The rearrangement uses TRBV19 and TRBJ2-7, with D hard to call. CDR3 length: 13 residues. Germline CDR1 and CDR2: LNHDA and SQIVND (reference sequence). The V and J ends lost 2 bases and 3 bases respectively, with 8 bases between them. In DNA form, the CDR3 reads TGTGCCAGTAGTATAAGTAGCAACTACGAGCAGTACTTC. Amino acids: CASSISSNYEQYF.

This sequence joins TRBV28 and TRBJ2-5, with TRBD1 identical over 7 bases. Germline trimming cut 3 bases from V and 5 bases from J; bases unmatched to any gene: 6. This CDR3 has 14 amino acids. From germline, CDR1 is MDHEN and CDR2 SYDVKM. CDR3 in DNA: TGTGCCAGCAGTTTTCTCACAGGGGTGGAGACCCAGTACTTC. It encodes CASSFLTGVETQYF.

The chain joins TRBV10-3 to TRBJ1-4; D is perhaps TRBD1 (6 bases). Per the germline V gene, CDR1 is ENHRY and CDR2 is SYGVKD. The CDR3 is 14 residues long. V lost 2 bases and J 6 bases, leaving 10 bases between the germline ends. The CDR3 here is CAISETGRDEKLFF. The CDR3 region has the DNA TGTGCCATCAGTGAGACAGGGAGGGATGAAAAACTGTTTTTT.

CDR3: CASSTLLANYGYTF. In DNA form, the CDR3 reads TGTGCCAGTAGTACTTTACTGGCTAACTATGGCTACACCTTC. The chain carries TRBV19 and TRBJ1-2; D unresolved. This CDR3 region has 14 residues. Germline CDR1 is LNHDA and CDR2 is SQIVND (reference sequence). Trimming pared 4 bases from V and 0 bases from J, leaving 9 bases between.

This clone was detected only once. This chain connects TRBV4-2 to TRBJ1-1, with TRBD1 identical over 9 bases. Germline CDR1 and CDR2: LGHNA and YNFKEQ. V shed 0 bases and J 1 base; nucleotides not matched to a gene: 9. CDR3 size: 18 residues. The CDR3 DNA reads TGTGCCAGCAGCCAAGATGGCATTGGGGGACAGGGGAACACTGAAGCTTTCTTT. It translates to CASSQDGIGGQGNTEAFF.

J is TRBJ1-1 and V is TRBV4-1, with D uncertain. The germline CDR1 and CDR2 sequences are MGHRA and YSYEKL. The length of the CDR3 is 17 residues. Deletions cut 1 base from V and 0 bases from J, with 15 bases between. DNA for the CDR3: TGCGCCAGCAGCCAAGCGGTCGGCCCGGGATTGAACACTGAAGCTTTCTTT. It is translated as CASSQAVGPGLNTEAFF.

The genes are TRBV4-2 and TRBJ1-1; TRBD1 matches 7 bases. Germline CDR1 is LGHNA and CDR2 is YNFKEQ. The CDR3 totals 14 residues. Trimming at V came to 1 base and at J to 1 base, leaving 0 bases not matched to a gene. CDR3 sequence (DNA): TGTGCCAGCAGCCAAGGGGACAGGAACACTGAAGCTTTCTTT. Translation: CASSQGDRNTEAFF.

In this sample, this clone turned up many times. The chain is built from TRBV7-9 and TRBJ2-2; TRBD1 aligns across 8 bases. Germline assignment: CDR1 SEHNR and CDR2 FQNEAQ (reference sequence). There are 14 residues in the CDR3. Trimming removed 0 bases from V and 6 bases from J; junction bases left unmatched: 0. CDR3 loop: CASSLATGAGELFF. The CDR3 nucleotides are TGTGCCAGCAGCTTAGCGACAGGGGCCGGGGAGCTGTTTTTT. The full variable domain, completed using reference TRBV7-9 and TRBJ2-2, is DTGVSQNPRHKITKRGQNVTFRCDPISEHNRLYWYRQTLGQGPEFLTYFQNEAQLEKSRLLSDRFSAERPKGSFSTLEIQRTEQGDSAMYLCASSLATGAGELFFGEGSRLTVL.

This chain connects TRBV10-3 to TRBJ2-1, with TRBD2 matching 9 bases. The ends lost 7 bases at V and 0 bases at J; junction bases unmatched: 19. Germline V gives CDR1 ENHRY, CDR2 SYGVKD. The CDR3 length is 20 residues. The CDR3 loop reads CAITPSLAGVFSSSYNEQFF. CDR3 bases: TGTGCCATCACACCCTCCTTAGCGGGGGTATTTTCAAGCTCCTACAATGAGCAGTTCTTC.

This rearrangement joins TRBV30 to TRBJ1-6; unclear D gene. Germline values: CDR1 GTSNPN, CDR2 SVGIG (reference sequence). V was trimmed by 5 bases and J by 6 bases, leaving 8 bases between them. This CDR3 region has 12 residues. The CDR3 sequence: CAWDGGNSPLHF. As DNA, the CDR3 is TGTGCCTGGGACGGCGGTAATTCACCCCTCCACTTT.

J is TRBJ2-1 and V is TRBV29-1; TRBD2 matches at 10 bases. This CDR3 region has 14 residues. V lost 4 bases, J lost 7 bases, and 7 bases stayed unmatched. The germline CDR1 and CDR2 sequences are SQVTM and ANQGSEA. In nucleotides, the CDR3 is TGCAGCGTTGCGTTGGGACTAGCGAATAATGAGCAGTTCTTC. This codes for CSVALGLANNEQFF.

The rearrangement uses TRBV20-1 and TRBJ2-7; 8 positions agree with TRBD1. This CDR3 contains 15 residues. The V and J ends lost 3 bases and 2 bases, in that order; junction bases with no gene match: 9. Germline assignment: CDR1 DFQATT and CDR2 SNEGSKA (reference sequence). The CDR3 loop is CSASRLGQVPYEQYF. In DNA, the CDR3 is TGCAGTGCTAGTAGGTTGGGACAGGTACCCTACGAGCAGTACTTC.